The rows below give T cell receptor beta chains drawn from one sample of a study of cytomegalovirus exposure and HLA in healthy donors. The data were produced by immunoSEQ multiplex PCR, yet TCRdb's version contains in-frame clones alone and is incomplete. The data show over 100,000 clones, over 75% seen once. Sequencing was performed on PBMCs. These receptors were collected from a man younger than 45 in good health and CMV-seronegative. Both conserved end residues are part of each CDR3. D genes are given only for firm matches. Some rows have no size entry. The others give once, few or many, or a class for an expanded clone.

D	J	size	V	DNA	CDR3
TRBD1	TRBJ2-7	-	TRBV6-1	TGTGCCAGCAGTATGACAGGGGGCGTGAGGAACGAGCAGTACTTC	CASSMTGGVRNEQYF
-	TRBJ1-2	-	TRBV5-1	TGCGCCAGCAGCTTGGTATCTATCGGTTTAGGGGGAACAGGCTATGGCTACACCTTC	CASSLVSIGLGGTGYGYTF
-	TRBJ2-7	-	TRBV15	TGTGCCACCAGCAGAGATCAGGGATTACGGCTGAACGAGCAGTACTTC	CATSRDQGLRLNEQYF
TRBD2	TRBJ2-3	-	TRBV9	TGTGCCAGCAGCGTAGCGGGGGGTGACACAGATACGCAGTATTTT	CASSVAGGDTDTQYF
TRBD2	TRBJ2-2	-	TRBV10-3	TGTGCCATCAGTGATAGGACTAGCGGGACTACCGGGGAGCTGTTTTTT	CAISDRTSGTTGELFF
-	TRBJ2-5	-	TRBV14	TGTGCCAGCAGCCAGTTTTTGCGGGGGACACAAGAGACCCAGTACTTC	CASSQFLRGTQETQYF
TRBD2	TRBJ2-3	-	TRBV7-8	TGTGCCAGCAGCAGAGCGGGGGGGGGCCCTAGCACAGATACGCAGTATTTT	CASSRAGGGPSTDTQYF
-	TRBJ1-1	once	TRBV25-1	TGTGCCAGCAGTGAATTGGGGGGAAAGATGAACACTGAAGCTTTCTTT	CASSELGGKMNTEAFF
TRBD1	TRBJ1-5	-	TRBV5-1	TGCGCCAGCAGCTTGGATGCGACAGGGGTGAATCAGCCCCAGCATTTT	CASSLDATGVNQPQHF
TRBD1	TRBJ2-3	-	TRBV7-8	TGTGCCAGCACCTCGAGGACAGGGTATGCAGATACGCAGTATTTT	CASTSRTGYADTQYF
-	TRBJ2-1	-	TRBV4-1	TGCGCCAGCAGCCAAGAGGAGCTTAGCTCCTACAATGAGCAGTTCTTC	CASSQEELSSYNEQFF